A single sample is the source of the 15 T cell receptor beta chains below, sequenced in a study of T cell clusters in autoimmune cytopenias. TRB was amplified by touch-down multiplex PCR, primer pools A and B combined. TCRdb reprocessed the multiplex PCR reads and reports one entry per CDR3 protein, with no DNA. Its listing shows roughly 6,200 distinct CDR3 sequences. TRB amplification used roughly 250 ng of peripheral blood genomic DNA. The data also belong to a second study, concerning T cell repertoires in aging, cancer and after chemotherapy.

Sequenced sample: peripheral blood. Receptor source: a human donor in good health.

This clonotype shows up as medium-sized (0.01 to 0.1%) by frequency. The rearrangement links TRBV19 to TRBJ1-2; checking the TCRdb D call of TRBD1 is not possible without DNA. Germline CDR1 reads LNHDA; CDR2 reads SQIVND (reference sequence). The CDR3 loop spans 15 amino acids. CDR3: CASSTAAGGDYGYTF.

Here the CDR3 reads CASSQGINQPQHF. V is TRBV6-5 and J is TRBJ1-5; TCRdb calls TRBD1, which cannot be checked without DNA. This CDR3 is built from 13 residues. Germline loops: CDR1 MNHEY, CDR2 SVGAGI.

The chain employs TRBV7-2 and TRBJ1-1; the TCRdb D gene call, TRBD1, has no DNA to confirm it. Germline CDR1 is SGHTA and CDR2 is FQGNSA. The CDR3 length is 15 residues. The CDR3 protein is CASTQFGPENTEAFF.

This clonotype is identified as medium-sized from frequency. The V and J genes are TRBV6-2 or TRBV6-3 and TRBJ1-1; TCRdb indicates TRBD1, and absent DNA this call remains unverified. In germline, CDR1 is MNHEY, CDR2 SVGEGT. The CDR3 consists of 14 residues. The CDR3 region is CASRLTGVNTEAFF.

In terms of frequency, this clonotype is medium-sized. The chain is built from TRBV18 and TRBJ2-1; TCRdb proposes TRBD1, but this gene call is untestable without DNA. The germline V gene encodes CDR1 KGHSH and CDR2 LQKENI. This CDR3 is built from 14 residues. The CDR3 loop is CASSPGGQDNEQFF.

This clonotype is identified as medium-sized from frequency. The chain links TRBV19 to TRBJ1-5; the TCRdb D gene call, TRBD1, has no DNA to confirm it. The CDR3 consists of 13 residues. Germline CDR1 reads LNHDA; CDR2 reads SQIVND (reference sequence). The CDR3 loop reads CASSQTGNQPQHF.

This clonotype is classed as medium-sized by frequency. This sequence joins TRBV24-1 and TRBJ2-3; TCRdb reports TRBD1, a call that lacks DNA to check it against. Germline assignment: CDR1 KGHDR and CDR2 SFDVKD. The CDR3 loop spans 15 amino acids. The CDR3 here is CATSGGGMGTDTQYF.

CDR3 sequence: CASSLLGTENSPLHF. This rearrangement joins TRBV7-2 to TRBJ1-6; the D call of TRBD1 rests on TCRdb alone, since no DNA is present to check it. This CDR3 comprises 15 residues. Germline CDR1 reads SGHTA; CDR2 reads FQGNSA.

In terms of frequency, this clonotype is large. The chain couples TRBV29-1 to TRBJ2-2; TCRdb designates TRBD1, a call that cannot be tested without DNA. The CDR3 covers 13 residues. The germline gives CDR1 SQVTM, CDR2 ANQGSEA. CDR3 region: CSVDLGRTGELFF.

This clonotype ranks as medium-sized (0.01 to 0.1%) in terms of frequency. The V and J genes are TRBV18 and TRBJ2-7. Germline V lookup: CDR1 KGHSH, CDR2 LQKENI. The CDR3 extends over 13 amino acids. Here the CDR3 reads CASSPTGEWEQYF.

The V and J genes are TRBV24-1 and TRBJ2-6; TCRdb's D call of TRBD1 is untestable without DNA. This CDR3 contains 17 residues. CDR1 and CDR2 (germline): KGHDR, SFDVKD. CDR3 loop: CATSDPQGMSGANVLTF.

V is TRBV12-3 or TRBV12-4 and J is TRBJ2-1; TCRdb picks TRBD1, but there is no DNA to check that call. This CDR3 contains 16 residues. CDR3 region: CASSLTGQGSYNEQFF.

This clonotype is classed as medium-sized by frequency. J is TRBJ1-4 and V is TRBV12-3 or TRBV12-4; TCRdb returns TRBD1, unconfirmable since there is no DNA. The CDR3 contains 16 residues. The CDR3 loop reads CASSSPGVQSREKLFF.

This sequence joins TRBV5-1 and TRBJ2-1. Germline CDR1 SGHRS, CDR2 YFSETQ. This CDR3 has 15 residues. This chain's CDR3 is CASSLQTALGNEQFF.

This clonotype ranks as medium-sized in terms of frequency. The chain carries TRBV15 and TRBJ1-2; there is no DNA to check the TCRdb D call of TRBD1. Germline CDR1 LNHNV, CDR2 YYDKDF (reference sequence). The CDR3 consists of 15 residues. The CDR3 protein is CATSSLTGTVYGYTF.